One and the same sample provided the 32 T cell receptor beta chains below, sequenced in a study of T cell responses to AZD1222 COVID-19 vaccine (dated by TCRdb to about 2021). The library was built by means of the immunoSEQ multiplex PCR assay. TCRdb provides this immuneACCESS table in a form limited to in-frame rearrangements. Some clones are lacking; in checked studies, under half of them reflect an unresolved V gene, and why the rest are absent is not known. The sample data list about 110,000 clones, and around 87% of these were observed just once. The biggest ten clones account for roughly 2.5% of the sample. In the paper's terms, the time point label means: baseline before first vaccination. The source was peripheral blood, collected on day 0 of AZD1222 vaccination. All receptors come from an adult in good health.

J is TRBJ1-5 and V is TRBV27; D is unresolved. Per germline, CDR1 MNHEY and CDR2 SMNVEV (reference sequence). This CDR3 has 17 residues. Trimming took 4 bases from V and 5 from J, leaving 21 bases between them. CDR3 in amino acids: CASSSLRRANRDQPQHF. The CDR3, as DNA: TGTGCCAGCAGTTCTCTACGACGAGCCAACCGGGATCAGCCCCAGCATTTT.

The chain employs TRBV18 and TRBJ2-1; 8 nucleotides agree with TRBD2. Germline values: CDR1 KGHSH, CDR2 LQKENI. V lost 3 bases, J lost 5 bases, and 6 bases stayed unmatched. This CDR3 comprises 15 residues. The CDR3 sequence: CASSPRAGADNEQFF. The CDR3 coding sequence is TGTGCCAGCTCACCTAGAGCGGGGGCGGACAATGAGCAGTTCTTC.

The chain joins TRBV5-1 to TRBJ2-7, with TRBD2 matching 7 bases. The CDR3 length is 16 residues. The germline gives CDR1 SGHRS, CDR2 YFSETQ. J was trimmed by 2 bases and V by 0 bases; bases with no gene match: 8. The CDR3 DNA follows: TGCGCCAGCAGCTTGGCCTTCGGGGGGAGTACCTACGAGCAGTACTTC. Translation gives CASSLAFGGSTYEQYF.

The genes are TRBV28 and TRBJ2-5, with D hard to call. The V and J ends lost 6 bases and 1 base respectively, with 3 bases between them. CDR3 length: 11 amino acids. Germline lookup yields CDR1 MDHEN and CDR2 SYDVKM. In DNA form, the CDR3 reads TGTGCCAGCAGGCGCCAAGAGACCCAGTACTTC. It codes for CASRRQETQYF.

This clone was seen more than once but under ten times. The V and J genes are TRBV5-1 and TRBJ2-1, with TRBD2 identical over 8 bases. Germline lookup yields CDR1 SGHRS and CDR2 YFSETQ. The CDR3 has 14 amino acids. Losses at the gene ends were 1 base for V and 6 bases for J; bases not matched to a gene: 3. The CDR3 here is CASSLSSGFNEQFF. The CDR3 DNA reads as TGCGCCAGCAGCTTGTCTAGCGGGTTCAATGAGCAGTTCTTC.

The chain employs TRBV2 and TRBJ1-3; D is uncertain. Trimming stripped 3 bases from V and 3 bases from J, with 9 bases between. Germline CDR1 SNHLY, CDR2 FYNNEI. This CDR3 is built from 14 residues. The CDR3 nucleotides are TGTGCCAGCAGTGATCGGCAGATTGGAAACACCATATATTTT. Translation gives CASSDRQIGNTIYF.

The chain employs TRBV9 and TRBJ2-7, with D tentatively TRBD1 or TRBD2 (5 bases each). Between the trimmed V and J ends, which lost 0 bases and 5 bases, there was a span of 15 bases. The CDR3 has 15 residues. In germline, CDR1 is SGDLS, CDR2 YYNGEE. The CDR3 sequence is CASSVAPGQGHEQYF. The CDR3 bases are TGTGCCAGCAGCGTAGCCCCGGGGCAGGGCCACGAGCAGTACTTC.

V usage is TRBV4-1 and J usage is TRBJ2-1; TRBD1 matches 7 bases. Germline V gene data show CDR1 as MGHRA and CDR2 as YSYEKL. Trimming at V came to 1 base and at J to 6 bases, leaving 6 bases not matched to a gene. The CDR3 covers 15 residues. The CDR3 region is CASSQADRDGNEQFF. The CDR3 DNA reads TGCGCCAGCAGCCAAGCCGACAGGGACGGCAATGAGCAGTTCTTC.

This clone turned up a few times. The V and J genes are TRBV28 and TRBJ2-7, with 9 nucleotides matching TRBD2. The CDR3 runs to 15 residues. V was pared by 7 bases and J by 0 bases, with 7 bases of the junction left unmatched. CDR1 is MDHEN and CDR2 is SYDVKM in the germline V gene. The CDR3 sequence: CASIVTSGSSYEQYF. The DNA for the CDR3 is TGTGCCAGCATAGTCACTAGCGGGTCCTCCTACGAGCAGTACTTC.

V usage is TRBV2 and J usage is TRBJ2-6; 8 bases align to TRBD2. From germline, CDR1 is SNHLY and CDR2 FYNNEI. V dropped 2 bases and J dropped 0; count of bases not matched to a gene: 0. This CDR3 is 16 amino acids long. For the CDR3, the DNA is TGTGCCAGCAGTGAACGGGGGGGCTCTGGGGCCAACGTCCTGACTTTC. Encoded protein: CASSERGGSGANVLTF.

The J gene is TRBJ2-3, the V gene TRBV24-1; 10 nucleotides agree with TRBD2. V dropped 4 bases and J dropped 5; count of bases not matched to a gene: 8. Germline V gives CDR1 KGHDR, CDR2 SFDVKD. The CDR3 totals 16 residues. The CDR3 sequence is CATSDRPLAGGDTQYF. CDR3 nucleotides: TGTGCCACCAGTGACCGCCCCTTAGCGGGAGGAGATACGCAGTATTTT.

This clone was detected once. The rearrangement uses TRBV7-3 and TRBJ2-1; D remains ambiguous. V was pared by 1 base and J by 0 bases, with 4 bases between. From germline, CDR1 is SGHTA and CDR2 FQGTGA. This CDR3 is 14 amino acids long. Here the CDR3 DNA reads TGTGCCAGCAGCTTAAGAGGCTCCTACAATGAGCAGTTCTTC. Translated: CASSLRGSYNEQFF.

This chain uses TRBV10-2 with TRBJ1-5; D may be TRBD1 (6 bases). The CDR3 consists of 17 residues. Trimming took off 0 bases at V and 3 bases at J, with 15 bases between the two ends. Looked up from germline, CDR1 is WSHSY and CDR2 is SAAADI. The chain's CDR3 is CASSESGGSNHNQPQHF. The DNA of the CDR3 is TGCGCCAGCAGTGAGTCTGGGGGCTCAAATCACAATCAGCCCCAGCATTTT.

The chain employs TRBV24-1 and TRBJ2-1; 11 bases fit TRBD1. Germline CDR1 is KGHDR and CDR2 is SFDVKD. J was trimmed by 4 bases and V by 9 bases; bases with no gene match: 10. The CDR3 runs 16 residues. The CDR3 nucleotides are TGTGCCACCGGACGACCAGGACAGGGGGCGTACAATGAGCAGTTCTTC. It yields the protein CATGRPGQGAYNEQFF.

The chain employs TRBV5-6 and TRBJ2-7; perhaps TRBD2 as D (6 bases). The CDR3 length is 15 residues. CDR1 is SGHDT and CDR2 is YYEEEE in the germline V gene. Trimming stripped 1 base from V and 5 bases from J, with 16 bases between. The CDR3 loop reads CASSLSGVLAHEQYF. CDR3 DNA: TGTGCCAGCAGCTTGTCGGGGGTCCTTGCCCACGAGCAGTACTTC.

The V and J genes are TRBV12-5 and TRBJ2-7; maybe TRBD1 (6 bases). Germline CDR1 is LGHNT and CDR2 is FRNRAP. This CDR3 region has 15 residues. The V end was cut by 6 bases, the J end by 2 bases, with 17 bases between. The CDR3 nucleotides read TGTGCTAGTGGCCCTGGACAGTCCGGGGCCTACGAGCAGTACTTC. This translates into CASGPGQSGAYEQYF.

J is TRBJ2-3 and V is TRBV12-3 or TRBV12-4; D is uncertain. CDR3 length equals 12 residues. V was pared by 1 base and J by 4 bases, with 3 bases between. CDR3 in DNA: TGTGCCAGCAGTTTAGGATCAGATACGCAGTATTTT. Its translation: CASSLGSDTQYF.

The table lists this clone with a count of one. The V and J genes are TRBV10-3 and TRBJ2-3, with D perhaps TRBD1 or TRBD2 (6 bases each). The CDR3 extends over 13 amino acids. The germline CDR1 and CDR2 sequences are ENHRY and SYGVKD. The V and J ends lost 8 bases and 1 base respectively, with 10 bases between them. CDR3 region: CAISGAGTDTQYF. DNA of the CDR3: TGTGCCATCTCGGGGGCCGGCACAGATACGCAGTATTTT.

The V and J genes are TRBV4-3 and TRBJ2-7, with D maybe TRBD2 (6 bases). The ends were cut back, 4 bases at V and 4 bases at J, with 20 bases in the middle. Germline lookup yields CDR1 LGHNA and CDR2 YSLEER. The CDR3 has 16 residues. CDR3 nucleotide sequence: TGCGCCAGCAGCCTACGGCGGGGCGCCGGCATTTACGAGCAGTACTTC. Amino acids: CASSLRRGAGIYEQYF.

This chain links TRBV9 with TRBJ1-1, with a possible D match to TRBD1 (5 bases). V lost 0 bases and J 0 bases, leaving 15 bases between the germline ends. This CDR3 is built from 17 residues. Germline V lookup: CDR1 SGDLS, CDR2 YYNGEE. The CDR3 loop is CASSVDERGYMNTEAFF. In nucleotides, the CDR3 is TGTGCCAGCAGCGTAGATGAGCGGGGGTACATGAACACTGAAGCTTTCTTT.

J is TRBJ1-2 and V is TRBV19; weak D call: TRBD1 (5 bases). Germline V lookup: CDR1 LNHDA, CDR2 SQIVND (reference sequence). V was clipped by 0 bases and J by 8 bases, with 16 bases between them. This CDR3 is 15 amino acids long. The CDR3 coding sequence is TGTGCCAGTAGTATAGACAGGGCGGCGTTTTTCGGCTACACCTTC. Amino acids: CASSIDRAAFFGYTF.

The chain recombines TRBV14 with TRBJ2-7; the match to TRBD1 covers 10 bases. The CDR3 runs 16 residues. Germline V CDR1 and CDR2: SGHDN, FVKESK. J lost 2 bases, V lost 2 bases, and 6 bases had no gene match. In DNA, the CDR3 is TGTGCCAGCAGCCAATTGGGACAGGGGAATACCTACGAGCAGTACTTC. Encoded protein: CASSQLGQGNTYEQYF.

V is TRBV9 and J is TRBJ2-5, with TRBD2 matching 11 bases. The V and J ends lost 4 bases and 5 bases, in that order; junction bases with no gene match: 4. Per germline, CDR1 SGDLS and CDR2 YYNGEE. CDR3 size: 14 residues. CDR3 nucleotides: TGTGCCAGCAGCCCTAGCGGGGGGTACGAGACCCAGTACTTC. Translated: CASSPSGGYETQYF.

The chain uses TRBV27 and TRBJ2-1; perhaps TRBD2 as D (6 bases). The germline V gene has CDR1 MNHEY and CDR2 SMNVEV (reference sequence). V was pared by 5 bases and J by 6 bases, with 20 bases between. The CDR3 extends over 16 amino acids. The CDR3 nucleotides read TGTGCCAGCAGTAAAGGGCACGGGGGTAATGGCAATGAGCAGTTCTTC. Protein: CASSKGHGGNGNEQFF.

The chain carries TRBV28 and TRBJ2-1; no clear D. The V end lost 2 bases, the J end lost 8 bases, and 7 bases lay between the germline ends. The V gene's germline CDR1 is MDHEN and CDR2 SYDVKM. The CDR3 loop spans 12 amino acids. CDR3 amino acids: CASSLGLYEQFF. The CDR3 coding sequence is TGTGCCAGCAGTTTAGGATTGTATGAGCAGTTCTTC.

V and J are TRBV28 and TRBJ1-4, with a possible D match to TRBD1 (5 bases). The V gene lost 6 bases and the J gene lost 6 bases, with 14 bases spanning the gap. The germline CDR1 and CDR2 sequences are MDHEN and SYDVKM. CDR3 length: 14 amino acids. CDR3 protein: CASRDRGADEKLFF. In DNA, the CDR3 is TGTGCCAGCAGGGACCGAGGGGCAGATGAAAAACTGTTTTTT.

This clone has a single count. The chain employs TRBV21-1 and TRBJ1-2. TRBV21-1 is labeled a pseudogene. CDR3 length equals 15 residues. CDR3 bases: TGTGCCAGCAGCTCTCTCGGGGGGTTTAACTATGGCTACACCTTC. Its translation: CASSSLGGFNYGYTF.

This clone has just one count. CDR3 region: CASSGARKQETQYF. CDR3 in DNA: TGTGCCAGCAGTGGGGCGCGGAAACAAGAGACCCAGTACTTC. This chain links TRBV2 with TRBJ2-5; D not resolved. This CDR3 is 14 amino acids long. Germline loops: CDR1 SNHLY, CDR2 FYNNEI. The V end was cut by 4 bases, the J end by 2 bases, with 11 bases between.

The chain combines TRBV13 with TRBJ2-7; D unclear. This CDR3 contains 14 residues. Trimming removed 1 base at V and 2 bases at J, with 9 bases between. Looked up from germline, CDR1 is PRHDT and CDR2 is FYEKMQ (reference sequence). The CDR3, as DNA: TGTGCCAGCAGCTTAGCCCTTCCCCCCTACGAGCAGTACTTC. Its translation: CASSLALPPYEQYF.

The V gene is TRBV27, the J gene TRBJ2-7; 7 bases are a match to TRBD2. Unmatched junction bases numbered 7, after V lost 5 bases and J lost 0 bases. This CDR3 has 15 amino acids. The V gene's germline CDR1 is MNHEY and CDR2 SMNVEV (reference sequence). The CDR3 nucleotides are TGTGCCAGCAGTCACCGGGGAGGGGCCTCCTACGAGCAGTACTTC. Amino acid sequence: CASSHRGGASYEQYF.

The CDR3 DNA follows: TGTGCCAGTAGTTCGGGACAGGGGTTCCATGGCTACACCTTC. The encoded protein is CASSSGQGFHGYTF. This chain connects TRBV19 to TRBJ1-2; 10 bases are a match to TRBD1. In germline, CDR1 is LNHDA, CDR2 SQIVND (reference sequence). The trim removed 5 bases at V and 6 bases at J, leaving 6 bases unmatched. The CDR3 is 14 amino acids.

This rearrangement joins TRBV7-9 to TRBJ2-1; tentatively, D is TRBD1 (5 bases). Looked up from germline, CDR1 is SEHNR and CDR2 is FQNEAQ (reference sequence). The CDR3 runs 15 residues. Trimming took off 2 bases at V and 9 bases at J, with 17 bases between the two ends. The CDR3 protein is CASSLPTKGKSEQFF. The CDR3 region has the DNA TGTGCCAGCAGCTTACCGACCAAGGGGAAGAGTGAGCAGTTCTTC.